The clone carrying this TCR beta chain was seen a few times. Its antigen is currently unknown. TCRdb used MiXCR to reprocess the RT-PCR reads, holding one entry per CDR3 protein. Found here are 450,000 to 550,000 distinct CDR3 sequences, approximately 24% of them singletons; the top ten hold over 1.5%. After removal of 4 bases from V and 5 bases from J, the junction contained 12 bases not matched to a gene. The CDR3 has 15 amino acids. The V gene's germline CDR1 is SGHRS and CDR2 YFSETQ. This sample is part of a study of response to subunit inactivated influenza vaccine. General study results and limits: Every seasonal influenza vaccination brings in few new T cells, the authors suggested.

The sample was CD4+ T cells sorted from PBMCs, taken roughly 5 days after vaccination. This TCR was sampled from a man in his fifties who received an inactivated influenza vaccine. The rearrangement joins TRBV5-1 to TRBJ2-7, with 7 nucleotides matching TRBD1. For the CDR3, the DNA is TGCGCCAGCAGCACACAGGGGCCTCCCCGGAACGAGCAGTACTTC. This codes for CASSTQGPPRNEQYF. Full variable domain (outside the CDR3, taken from reference TRBV5-1 and TRBJ2-7): KAGVTQTPRYLIKTRGQQVTLSCSPISGHRSVSWYQQTPGQGLQFLFEYFSETQRNKGNFPGRFSGRQFSNSRSEMNVSTLELGDSALYLCASSTQGPPRNEQYFGPGTRLTVT.